Below, 32 T cell receptor beta chains from the same sample are listed, as sequenced in a study of T cell responses to AZD1222 COVID-19 vaccine. The repertoire was sequenced with immunoSEQ multiplex PCR; TCRdb's copy has only in-frame clones and lacks some. Here the sample spans some 130,000 clones, more than 75% being singletons. The material was peripheral blood, obtained on day 0 of AZD1222 vaccination. These TCRs come from an adult in good health.

The CDR3 DNA is TGTGCCAGCAGCCAAGGGGACAGCCATAACAATGAGCAGTTCTTC. Residues: CASSQGDSHNNEQFF. The chain joins TRBV3-1 (or the pseudogene TRBV3-2) to TRBJ2-1, with 7 bases lining up with TRBD1. The trim removed 1 base at V and 5 bases at J, leaving 5 bases unmatched. Germline CDR1 LGHDT, CDR2 YNNKEL (reference sequence). The CDR3 loop spans 15 amino acids.

The chain employs TRBV24-1 and TRBJ2-3, with D tentatively TRBD1 (5 bases). CDR1 and CDR2 from the germline V gene are KGHDR and SFDVKD. V lost 0 bases and J 1 base, leaving 13 bases between the germline ends. The CDR3 is made up of 17 amino acids. CDR3 nucleotides: TGTGCCACCAGTGATTTGCATCAGGGCTGGGGCACAGATACGCAGTATTTT. This encodes CATSDLHQGWGTDTQYF.

The chain has TRBV2 and TRBJ2-7; 7 nucleotides match TRBD1. CDR3 length equals 12 residues. Trimming took 6 bases from V and 3 from J; bases not matched to a gene: 2. Germline assignment: CDR1 SNHLY and CDR2 FYNNEI. The DNA for the CDR3 is TGTGCCAGCAGGGGACAGTACTACGAGCAGTACTTC. Residues: CASRGQYYEQYF.

The V gene is TRBV2, the J gene TRBJ1-2; weak D call: TRBD1 (6 bases). V shed 4 bases and J shed 5 bases, with 11 bases lying between them. The germline V gene encodes CDR1 SNHLY and CDR2 FYNNEI. The CDR3 consists of 13 residues. The CDR3 region is CASSGQGYYGYTF. Written as DNA, the CDR3 is TGTGCCAGCAGTGGCCAGGGGTATTATGGCTACACCTTC.

The rearrangement uses TRBV11-3 and TRBJ2-1, with TRBD1 identical over 12 bases. Germline V CDR1 and CDR2: SGHNT, YENEEA. The V and J ends lost 5 bases and 10 bases, in that order; junction bases with no gene match: 6. The CDR3 length is 14 residues. The chain's CDR3 is CASSTGQGASEQFF. The CDR3 DNA reads TGTGCCAGCAGCACGGGACAGGGGGCTAGCGAGCAGTTCTTC.

This rearrangement joins TRBV7-2 to TRBJ2-3; possible D gene TRBD2, 6 bases. This CDR3 spans 15 amino acids. Trimming shortened V by 1 base and J by 3 bases, and 11 bases separated the two germline ends. Germline CDR1 reads SGHTA; CDR2 reads FQGNSA. CDR3 bases: TGTGCCAGCAGCTTAGATGGCGGGGCGACAGATACGCAGTATTTT. Protein product: CASSLDGGATDTQYF.

CDR3 DNA sequence: TGTGCCAGCAGTTACTCCAGTTTCTATGGCTACACCTTC. Protein sequence: CASSYSSFYGYTF. This rearrangement joins TRBV6-5 to TRBJ1-2; D is uncertain. The V end was cut by 0 bases, the J end by 4 bases, with 6 bases between. Germline assignment: CDR1 MNHEY and CDR2 SVGAGI. The CDR3 spans 13 residues.

This clone is a singleton in its sample. The V call is TRBV24-1, the J call TRBJ1-5; D is uncertain. The V gene's germline CDR1 is KGHDR and CDR2 SFDVKD. Trimming left V 4 bases short and J 9 bases short, with 9 bases between. The CDR3 has 12 amino acids. For the CDR3, the DNA is TGTGCCACCAGTGACTCAATTGGGCCCCAGCATTTT. Amino acids: CATSDSIGPQHF.

This chain joins TRBV5-4 and TRBJ2-2; 9 nucleotides line up with TRBD1. The CDR3 has 16 amino acids. V trimming: 2 bases; J trimming: 6 bases; junction bases outside the gene matches: 8. The germline CDR1 and CDR2 sequences are SGHNT and YYREEE (reference sequence). The CDR3 DNA reads as TGTGCCAGCAGCTTCCCGCCACAGGGGGCTGCCGGGGAGCTGTTTTTT. Translated: CASSFPPQGAAGELFF.

This sequence joins TRBV30 and TRBJ1-5, with TRBD1 matching over 8 bases. Trimming removed 1 base from V and 4 bases from J; junction bases left unmatched: 3. Germline V lookup: CDR1 GTSNPN, CDR2 SVGIG (reference sequence). This CDR3 spans 14 amino acids. CDR3 in DNA: TGTGCCTGGAGTGGGACAGGGCCAAATCAGCCCCAGCATTTT. Protein sequence: CAWSGTGPNQPQHF. The whole variable domain, filled in from reference TRBV30 and TRBJ1-5, reads SQTIHQWPATLVQPVGSPLSLECTVEGTSNPNLYWYRQAAGRGLQLLFYSVGIGQISSEVPQNLSASRPQDRQFILSSKKLLLSDSGFYLCAWSGTGPNQPQHFGDGTRLSIL.

The chain joins TRBV27 to TRBJ1-4; 7 bases line up with TRBD1. V was clipped by 3 bases and J by 5 bases; unmatched bases: 6. Germline V CDR1 and CDR2: MNHEY, SMNVEV (reference sequence). CDR3 length: 15 amino acids. The CDR3 sequence is CASSFGGQRNEKLFF. DNA for the CDR3: TGTGCCAGCAGTTTTGGGGGACAGCGCAATGAAAAACTGTTTTTT. The whole variable domain, remainder taken from reference TRBV27 and TRBJ1-4, is EAQVTQNPRYLITVTGKKLTVTCSQNMNHEYMSWYRQDPGLGLRQIYYSMNVEVTDKGDVPEGYKVSRKEKRNFPLILESPSPNQTSLYFCASSFGGQRNEKLFFGSGTQLSVL.

The gene calls are TRBV28 and TRBJ1-2, with D possibly matching TRBD1 (5 bases). The CDR3 totals 14 residues. V was trimmed by 3 bases and J by 4 bases, leaving 12 bases between them. The germline V gene encodes CDR1 MDHEN and CDR2 SYDVKM. This CDR3 reads CASSFGTGVYGYTF. Here the CDR3 DNA reads TGTGCCAGCAGTTTCGGGACGGGGGTCTATGGCTACACCTTC.

The chain employs TRBV4-1 and TRBJ1-3; D remains ambiguous. V was clipped by 0 bases and J by 7 bases, with 13 bases between them. The germline V gene has CDR1 MGHRA and CDR2 YSYEKL. The CDR3 is 15 amino acids. CDR3 in amino acids: CASSQDHARYNTIYF. CDR3 DNA: TGCGCCAGCAGCCAAGATCACGCCAGGTATAACACCATATATTTT.

This chain connects TRBV28 to TRBJ1-5; D is perhaps TRBD1 (5 bases). The CDR3 sequence is 14 residues long. The V end lost 8 bases, the J end lost 4 bases, and 15 bases lay between the germline ends. Germline values: CDR1 MDHEN, CDR2 SYDVKM. For the CDR3, the DNA is TGTGCCAGCCTACCGGGGGTCGCTAATCAGCCCCAGCATTTT. It translates to CASLPGVANQPQHF.

The genes are TRBV2 and TRBJ2-3; no reliable D call. Germline V lookup: CDR1 SNHLY, CDR2 FYNNEI. V was shortened by 3 bases and J by 2 bases, with 9 bases between the two germline ends. The CDR3 runs to 14 residues. The CDR3: CASSDVDITDTQYF. The CDR3 region has the DNA TGTGCCAGCAGTGACGTCGATATCACAGATACGCAGTATTTT.

As DNA, the CDR3 is TGTGCCAGCAGCCTCCGAAATTCTGGGGCCAACGTCCTGACTTTC. This encodes CASSLRNSGANVLTF. The J gene is TRBJ2-6, the V gene TRBV3-1 (or the pseudogene TRBV3-2); D remains unclear. The CDR3 has 15 amino acids. Trimming left V 4 bases short and J 1 base short, with 8 bases between. Germline V gene lookup returns CDR1 LGHDT and CDR2 YNNKEL (reference sequence).

The chain carries TRBV3-1 (or the pseudogene TRBV3-2) and TRBJ1-3; a possible D gene is TRBD1 (5 bases). The germline gives CDR1 LGHDT, CDR2 YNNKEL (reference sequence). Trimming took 1 base from V and 2 from J, leaving 9 bases between them. This CDR3 is built from 15 residues. The CDR3 spells CASSQAARAGNTIYF. The DNA for the CDR3 is TGTGCCAGCAGCCAAGCAGCCAGGGCTGGAAACACCATATATTTT.

The genes are TRBV28 and TRBJ1-1; D not certain. V lost 4 bases and J lost 2, with 11 bases in between. Germline V gives CDR1 MDHEN, CDR2 SYDVKM. The length of the CDR3 is 14 residues. In DNA, the CDR3 is TGTGCCAGCAGTTGGGAGAGACCTAACACTGAAGCTTTCTTT. As protein: CASSWERPNTEAFF.

This clone has a single count. The chain employs TRBV30 and TRBJ2-2; D might be TRBD2 (6 bases). The CDR3 loop spans 18 amino acids. The germline V gene encodes CDR1 GTSNPN and CDR2 SVGIG (reference sequence). Trimming removed 0 bases from V and 4 bases from J, with 21 bases in between. Here the CDR3 reads CAWSVPFRDRDSTGELFF. CDR3 sequence (DNA): TGTGCCTGGAGTGTACCCTTCCGGGACCGGGACTCCACCGGGGAGCTGTTTTTT.

CDR3 DNA: TGTGCCAGCAAGGAAAGACTCGATAGCAATCAGCCCCAGCATTTT. Amino acid sequence: CASKERLDSNQPQHF. This chain uses TRBV6-5 with TRBJ1-5; D not resolved. Trimming removed 7 bases from V and 0 bases from J, with 13 bases in between. The CDR3 is 15 residues long. Looked up from germline, CDR1 is MNHEY and CDR2 is SVGAGI.

The chain has TRBV19 and TRBJ1-1; D gene unclear. Germline V lookup: CDR1 LNHDA, CDR2 SQIVND (reference sequence). Trimming cost V 4 bases and J 1 base, with 10 bases left between them. The CDR3 is made up of 14 amino acids. CDR3 bases: TGTGCCAGTAGTACCCGTGAGGAGAACACTGAAGCTTTCTTT. Its protein product is CASSTREENTEAFF.

CDR3 loop: CAIEPDGSSYNSPLHF. In DNA, the CDR3 is TGTGCCATCGAACCGGACGGGAGCTCCTATAATTCACCCCTCCACTTT. The chain employs TRBV7-9 and TRBJ1-6, with unresolved D. Trimming removed 10 bases from V and 0 bases from J, with 16 bases in between. This CDR3 is built from 16 residues. Germline assignment: CDR1 SEHNR and CDR2 FQNEAQ (reference sequence).

This chain connects TRBV19 to TRBJ1-1, with a weak D call TRBD1 (6 bases). Germline V CDR1 and CDR2: LNHDA, SQIVND (reference sequence). The CDR3 is 15 amino acids. The V and J ends lost 6 bases and 3 bases respectively, with 17 bases between them. The CDR3 DNA follows: TGTGCCAGTAGCCGGGGGACACCCGGCGACACTGAAGCTTTCTTT. Its translation is CASSRGTPGDTEAFF.

The chain carries TRBV6-5 and TRBJ1-3; a weak D match, TRBD1 (5 bases). The CDR3 is 14 amino acids. The V end was cut by 0 bases, the J end by 7 bases, with 10 bases between. The germline V gene encodes CDR1 MNHEY and CDR2 SVGAGI. CDR3 in amino acids: CASSYSIGANTIYF. The CDR3 DNA reads as TGTGCCAGCAGTTACTCCATTGGGGCCAACACCATATATTTT.

The rearrangement joins TRBV19 to TRBJ1-2; D is perhaps TRBD1 (6 bases). The germline V and J ends were trimmed by 9 bases and 1 base, with 18 bases remaining between them. Looked up from germline, CDR1 is LNHDA and CDR2 is SQIVND (reference sequence). The CDR3 extends over 15 amino acids. The CDR3 DNA follows: TGTGCCAGCACCCCGGACAGACTAAATAACTATGGCTACACCTTC. Translated: CASTPDRLNNYGYTF.

The rearrangement uses TRBV27 and TRBJ2-1, with 7 bases identical to TRBD1. The germline V gene encodes CDR1 MNHEY and CDR2 SMNVEV (reference sequence). Trimming took 5 bases from V and 4 from J; bases not matched to a gene: 8. The CDR3 length is 15 residues. CDR3 sequence (DNA): TGTGCCAGCAGTATGGACAGGACGGAATACAATGAGCAGTTCTTC. Residues: CASSMDRTEYNEQFF.

This CDR3 is CASSFINQPQHF. The CDR3 coding sequence is TGTGCCAGCAGCTTCATCAATCAGCCCCAGCATTTT. The V and J genes are TRBV7-9 and TRBJ1-5; D remains unclear. V was cut by 3 bases and J by 3 bases, with 3 bases left in between. This CDR3 is built from 12 residues. The germline CDR1 and CDR2 sequences are SEHNR and FQNEAQ (reference sequence).

The chain carries TRBV10-1 and TRBJ1-3, with 7 bases matching TRBD1. V trimming: 0 bases; J trimming: 4 bases; junction bases outside the gene matches: 12. Germline V gives CDR1 WNHNN, CDR2 SYGVQD (reference sequence). This CDR3 comprises 18 residues. The CDR3 DNA reads TGCGCCAGCAGTGAGTCGAGGGAGGGGGCAAATTTAGGAAACACCATATATTTT. This gives the protein CASSESREGANLGNTIYF.

The chain combines TRBV11-2 with TRBJ1-2; D unclear. Germline lookup yields CDR1 SGHAT and CDR2 FQNNGV. V dropped 3 bases and J dropped 1 base, with 6 bases sitting between them. The CDR3 length is 13 residues. CDR3 residues: CASSFSFNYGYTF. The CDR3 DNA is TGTGCCAGCAGCTTCTCTTTTAACTATGGCTACACCTTC.

The chain joins TRBV5-4 to TRBJ1-2; no definite D call. CDR1 and CDR2 (germline): SGHNT, YYREEE (reference sequence). V shed 4 bases and J shed 4 bases, with 11 bases lying between them. This CDR3 is built from 13 residues. CDR3 DNA: TGTGCCAGCAGCCCAGTCGGGGTCTATGGCTACACCTTC. As protein: CASSPVGVYGYTF.

CDR3: CASSILTGQGFSPLHF. The CDR3 nucleotides are TGTGCCAGTAGTATATTAACGGGACAGGGGTTTTCACCCCTCCACTTT. The rearrangement joins TRBV19 to TRBJ1-6, with 10 bases fitting TRBD1. CDR1 and CDR2 from the germline V gene are LNHDA and SQIVND (reference sequence). CDR3 length: 16 residues. The V segment lost 2 bases and the J segment 9 bases; nucleotides outside the gene matches: 7.

The chain is built from TRBV5-1 and TRBJ2-5; D may correspond to TRBD1 or TRBD2 (6 bases each). Trimming shortened V by 2 bases and J by 2 bases, and 10 bases separated the two germline ends. Germline assignment: CDR1 SGHRS and CDR2 YFSETQ. CDR3 length equals 14 residues. CDR3 bases: TGCGCCAGCAGCTTCCGGGGGCAGCAAGAGACCCAGTACTTC. Its translation is CASSFRGQQETQYF.